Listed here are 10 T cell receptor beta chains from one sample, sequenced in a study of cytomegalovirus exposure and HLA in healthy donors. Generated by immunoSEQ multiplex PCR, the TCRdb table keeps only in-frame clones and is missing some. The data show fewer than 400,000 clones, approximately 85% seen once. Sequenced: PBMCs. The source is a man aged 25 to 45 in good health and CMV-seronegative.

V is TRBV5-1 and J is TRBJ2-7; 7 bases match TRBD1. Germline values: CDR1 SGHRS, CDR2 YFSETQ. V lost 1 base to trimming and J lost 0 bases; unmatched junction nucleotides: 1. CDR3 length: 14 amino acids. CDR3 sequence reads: CASSLWTGSYEQYF. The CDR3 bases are TGCGCCAGCAGCTTGTGGACAGGCTCCTACGAGCAGTACTTC.

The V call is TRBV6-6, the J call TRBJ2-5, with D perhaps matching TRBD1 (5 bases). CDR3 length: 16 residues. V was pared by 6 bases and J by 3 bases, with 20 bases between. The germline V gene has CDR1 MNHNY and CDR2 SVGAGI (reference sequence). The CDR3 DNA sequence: TGTGCCAGCAGCTTAACGACAGATCCAAAGAAAGAGACCCAGTACTTC. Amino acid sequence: CASSLTTDPKKETQYF.

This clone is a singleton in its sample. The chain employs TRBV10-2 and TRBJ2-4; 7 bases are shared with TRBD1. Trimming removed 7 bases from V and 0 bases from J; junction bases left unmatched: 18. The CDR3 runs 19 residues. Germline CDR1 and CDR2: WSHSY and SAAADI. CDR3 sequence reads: CASIRGWTWELLAKNIQYF. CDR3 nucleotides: TGCGCCAGCATCAGGGGGTGGACGTGGGAACTTCTAGCCAAAAACATTCAGTACTTC.

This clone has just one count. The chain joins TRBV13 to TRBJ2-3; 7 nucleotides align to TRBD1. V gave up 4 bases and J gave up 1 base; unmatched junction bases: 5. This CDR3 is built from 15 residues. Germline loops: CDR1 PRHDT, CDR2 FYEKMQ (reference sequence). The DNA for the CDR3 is TGTGCCAGCAGCTCAGCCGGGACAGGCACAGATACGCAGTATTTT. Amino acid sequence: CASSSAGTGTDTQYF.

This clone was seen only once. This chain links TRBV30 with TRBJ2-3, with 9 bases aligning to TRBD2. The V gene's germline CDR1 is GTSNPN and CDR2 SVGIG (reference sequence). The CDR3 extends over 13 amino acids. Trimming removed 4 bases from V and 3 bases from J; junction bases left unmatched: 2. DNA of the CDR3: TGTGCCTGGAATAGCGGGGGTACAGATACGCAGTATTTT. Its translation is CAWNSGGTDTQYF.

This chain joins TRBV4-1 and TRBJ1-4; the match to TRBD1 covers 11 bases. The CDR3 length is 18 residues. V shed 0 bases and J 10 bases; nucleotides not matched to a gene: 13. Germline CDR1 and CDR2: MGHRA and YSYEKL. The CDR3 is CASSQDQDDGTGGGKLFF. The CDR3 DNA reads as TGCGCCAGCAGCCAAGATCAGGATGATGGGACAGGGGGAGGAAAACTGTTTTTT.

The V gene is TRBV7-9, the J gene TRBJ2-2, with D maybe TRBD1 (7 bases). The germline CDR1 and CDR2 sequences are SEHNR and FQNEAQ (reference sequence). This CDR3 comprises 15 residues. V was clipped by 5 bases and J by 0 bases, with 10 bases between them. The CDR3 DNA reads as TGTGCCAGCAGCGGGGGGACAGCGAACACCGGGGAGCTGTTTTTT. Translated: CASSGGTANTGELFF.

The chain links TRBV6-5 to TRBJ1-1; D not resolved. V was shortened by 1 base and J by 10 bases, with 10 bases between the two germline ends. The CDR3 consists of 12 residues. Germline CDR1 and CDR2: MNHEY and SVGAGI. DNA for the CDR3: TGTGCCAGCAGTTACTTCTCGGGAACAGCTTTCTTT. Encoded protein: CASSYFSGTAFF.

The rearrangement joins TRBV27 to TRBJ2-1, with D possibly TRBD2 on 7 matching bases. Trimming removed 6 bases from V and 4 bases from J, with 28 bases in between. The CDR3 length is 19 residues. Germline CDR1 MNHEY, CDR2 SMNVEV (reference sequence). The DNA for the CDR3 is TGTGCCAGCAGGGGTTTGCGGGGGCCAACCTATAGGACGTACAATGAGCAGTTCTTC. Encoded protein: CASRGLRGPTYRTYNEQFF.

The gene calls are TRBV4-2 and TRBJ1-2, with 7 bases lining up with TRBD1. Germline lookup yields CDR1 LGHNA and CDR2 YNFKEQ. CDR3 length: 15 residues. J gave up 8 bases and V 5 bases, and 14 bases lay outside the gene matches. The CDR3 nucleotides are TGTGCCAGCAGCTATATGACAGGGAAGAGTAGAGGCTACACCTTC. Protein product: CASSYMTGKSRGYTF.